A selection of T cell receptor beta chains follows, all from one sample in a study of blood T cells in healthy people across ages. TCRdb re-derived calls from the 5' RACE reads in MiXCR, one entry per CDR3 protein. The repertoire holds about 1,800,000 distinct CDR3 sequences, with under 30% as singletons. The material sequenced was blood. The receptors originated from a young woman in good health. The CDR3 runs from the conserved cysteine through the conserved F or W. Each record gives: V gene, D gene, clone size, CDR3 length, J gene, CDR3 DNA, CDR3 protein. D genes are given only for firm matches. For some rows the clone size is stated as once, few or many, or as a class when expanded; others skip it.

>TRBV7-6|-|-|14|TRBJ2-1
TGTGCCAGCAGCTTAGAAGGTGGTAGTCTTGAGCAGTTCTTC
CASSLEGGSLEQFF
>TRBV7-9|-|-|14|TRBJ1-3
TGTGCCAGCAGCTTAGTCAGCTCTGGAAACACCATATATTTT
CASSLVSSGNTIYF
>TRBV11-1|TRBD2|-|16|TRBJ2-2
TGTGCCAGCAGCCATGAAACTAGCGGGGCAACCGGGGAGCTGTTTTTT
CASSHETSGATGELFF
>TRBV28|-|-|15|TRBJ1-6
TGTGCCAGCAGTCTAGCCCGGACTATTAATTCACCCCTCCACTTT
CASSLARTINSPLHF
>TRBV7-2|-|-|15|TRBJ2-3
TGTGCCAGCAGCGAAAACCGGGACATTCCAGATACGCAGTATTTT
CASSENRDIPDTQYF
>TRBV12-3/TRBV12-4|-|few|11|TRBJ1-1
TGTGCCAGTAAGAGCGCCACTGAAGCTTTCTTT
CASKSATEAFF
>TRBV5-1|TRBD2|many|17|TRBJ2-7
TGCGCCAGCAGCTTTTCTGCTAATAGCGGGGGGGCCTACGAGCAGTACTTC
CASSFSANSGGAYEQYF
>TRBV19|TRBD1|-|13|TRBJ1-2
TGTGCCAGTGAACGGGGCAGGGGGTACGGCTACACCTTC
CASERGRGYGYTF
>TRBV10-3|-|few|14|TRBJ2-3
TGTGCCATCAGCGAGCTCGGGGATCGAGATACGCAGTATTTT
CAISELGDRDTQYF
>TRBV2|-|few|15|TRBJ1-2
TGTGCCAGCTTACGGAACGGTGCAGCCTACTATGGCTACACCTTC
CASLRNGAAYYGYTF
>TRBV20-1|-|many|14|TRBJ2-3
TGCAGTGCTAGATTTTCTAGCGGCACAGATACGCAGTATTTT
CSARFSSGTDTQYF
>TRBV28|-|once|13|TRBJ2-1
TGTGCCTGCAGTTTGGACTTCTACAATGAGCAGTTCTTC
CACSLDFYNEQFF
>TRBV2|-|-|14|TRBJ1-5
TGTGCCAGCAGTACCCAGGGAAGCAATCAGCCCCAGCATTTT
CASSTQGSNQPQHF